The rows below give T cell receptor beta chains drawn from one sample of a study of T-cell reconstitution after alpha-beta-depleted transplantation in children. One entry per CDR3 protein, called by TCRdb with MiXCR from the PCR reads. Of around 600,000 distinct CDR3 sequences listed, 8% to 11% were seen once; the top ten hold less than 5%. The sequencing here drew on PBMCs from the stem cell graft donor, taken from the stem cell graft. These receptors were taken from a human donor who donated a stem cell graft to a child with acute myeloid leukemia. Each CDR3 is given with its conserved first and last residue. A D gene is named only where the DNA matches it firmly. Size tells how often a clone was seen (once, few, many) or the class of an expanded clone, and some rows leave it out.

TRBV5-1	-	-	TRBJ2-1	TGCGCCAGCAGCTTGGAATTAGCCTACAATGAGCAGTTCTTC	CASSLELAYNEQFF
TRBV28	-	few	TRBJ2-7	TGTGCCAGCAGTCCCCTCGGGCCAACCCAGTGGCAGTACTTC	CASSPLGPTQWQYF
TRBV4-2	-	-	TRBJ1-2	TGTGCCAGCAGCCAAGAACCAAACAGGGTCTCCTATGGCTACACCTTC	CASSQEPNRVSYGYTF
TRBV24-1	TRBD1	few	TRBJ2-5	TGTGCCACCAGTGATCCAAGGACAGGGAAAGAGACCCAGTACTTC	CATSDPRTGKETQYF
TRBV7-2	-	many	TRBJ2-5	TGTGCCAGCAGCTTGCAGGGACAGACCCAGTACTTC	CASSLQGQTQYF
TRBV9	-	-	TRBJ2-1	TGTGCCAGCAGCTTACTCCGGGACACAGATGAGCAGTTCTTC	CASSLLRDTDEQFF
TRBV19	-	few	TRBJ2-7	TGTGCCAGTAGTATAAGTGTCTACTACGAGCAGTACTTC	CASSISVYYEQYF
TRBV4-2	-	few	TRBJ2-2	TGTGCCAGCAGCTCCCGACAGAAAGTCACCGGGGAGCTGTTTTTT	CASSSRQKVTGELFF
TRBV7-4	TRBD1	once	TRBJ2-1	TGTGCCTCCACCAAAGACAGGGGGGCCTACAATGAGCAGTTCTTC	CASTKDRGAYNEQFF
TRBV2	-	-	TRBJ2-1	TGTGCCAGCAGTGATTTAGGTCCCAGGGCCTACAATGAGCAGTTCTTC	CASSDLGPRAYNEQFF
TRBV24-1	-	few	TRBJ2-7	TGTGCCACCAGTGATAAGGGACTGACTTACGAGCAGTACTTC	CATSDKGLTYEQYF
TRBV7-3	TRBD2	few	TRBJ2-1	TGTGCCAGCAGCTTAATTAGCGGGGGCACCTACAATGAGCAGTTCTTC	CASSLISGGTYNEQFF
TRBV7-2	TRBD1	many	TRBJ2-5	TGTGCCAGCAGCTCCCGGACAGGGATGGAGACCCAGTACTTC	CASSSRTGMETQYF
TRBV7-2	TRBD2	few	TRBJ2-2	TGTGCCAGCAGCTTAGCAGGGACTAGCCGCACCGGGGAGCTGTTTTTT	CASSLAGTSRTGELFF
TRBV6-5	-	many	TRBJ2-7	TGTGCCAGCAGTTACCGGGCAGGGTCGGGCTACGAGCAGTACTTC	CASSYRAGSGYEQYF
TRBV4-2	-	-	TRBJ2-1	TGTGCCAGCAGCTCACTGGGGTACGAGCAGTTCTTC	CASSSLGYEQFF
TRBV2	-	few	TRBJ2-7	TGTGCCAGCAACCGGGAACTCGGCACCTACGAGCAGTACTTC	CASNRELGTYEQYF
TRBV7-8	TRBD2	-	TRBJ2-2	TGTGCCAGCAGCCGCACTGGACTAGCGGGGACCGGGGAGCTGTTTTTT	CASSRTGLAGTGELFF
TRBV20-1	TRBD2	-	TRBJ2-3	TGCAGTGCTAGAGGGGGACTAGCCTCTGATACGCAGTATTTT	CSARGGLASDTQYF
TRBV7-9	-	-	TRBJ2-5	TGTGCCAGCAGGTTCTGGGGCGGAGAGACCCAGTACTTC	CASRFWGGETQYF
TRBV24-1	TRBD2	many	TRBJ2-3	TGTGCCACCAGTGATTCAGGGACTAGCGGTGATACGCAGTATTTT	CATSDSGTSGDTQYF
TRBV7-2	TRBD1	few	TRBJ1-5	TGTGCCAGCAGACCAGACAGGGGTAACAATCAGCCCCAGCATTTT	CASRPDRGNNQPQHF
TRBV12-3/TRBV12-4	-	few	TRBJ1-2	TGTGCCAGCAGTTTTGGGAGACAGCTGGATGGCTACACCTTC	CASSFGRQLDGYTF
TRBV5-1	-	many	TRBJ1-2	TGCGCCAGCAGCTTGGAACAGAACTATGGCTACACCTTC	CASSLEQNYGYTF
TRBV19	-	-	TRBJ1-1	TGTGCCAGTAGTATTGGCTGGCAGGGGAACACTGAAGCTTTCTTT	CASSIGWQGNTEAFF
TRBV27	-	-	TRBJ1-2	TGTGCCAGCAGTAAAAGAGTCAGCTATGGCTACACCTTC	CASSKRVSYGYTF
TRBV9	-	many	TRBJ2-7	TGTGCCAGCAGCCCCGTGGCCAGAGACCACGAGCAGTACTTC	CASSPVARDHEQYF
TRBV18	-	once	TRBJ2-1	TGTGCCAGCTCACCACTTTGGCACAATGAGCAGTTCTTC	CASSPLWHNEQFF
TRBV27	-	many	TRBJ1-6	TGTGCCAGCAGTTTATCGAGGACAGTCGGGTCCTCCTATAATTCACCCCTCCACTTT	CASSLSRTVGSSYNSPLHF
TRBV3-1	-	-	TRBJ1-5	TGTGCCAGCAGCCAAGTTCCCGGGGGCGGTTGGCATTTT	CASSQVPGGGWHF
TRBV12-3/TRBV12-4	-	-	TRBJ1-4	TGTGCCAGCAGTCCCCCCGGGACAACACGGGAAAAACTGTTTTTT	CASSPPGTTREKLFF